This TCR beta chain was identified during a study of blood T cell repertoires in COVID-19. Study context: Donors in the United States, Italy and Spain gave samples during acute or convalescent COVID-19. T cells, B-cell-depleted T cells, or PBMCs supplied cDNA or gDNA.

Under the authors' procedure: From reference gene primer amplification, estimates of nucleated cell counts were derived. TCRdb's table, derived via immunoSEQ multiplex PCR, lists solely in-frame clones and lacks some. Clone size and V and J calls were adopted from that table, with D and trimming inferred from the DNA. The sample has roughly 280,000 clones; about 86% are singletons. V shed 11 bases and J shed 3 bases, with 9 bases lying between them. Germline V CDR1 and CDR2: SEHNR, FQNEAQ (reference sequence). This CDR3 spans 11 amino acids. This chain links TRBV7-9 with TRBJ2-3; perhaps TRBD1 as D (5 bases). This receptor was taken from a man between 18 and 29 years old with active or convalescent COVID-19. The specimen sequenced was peripheral blood. CDR3 sequence: CAGGATDTQYF. The CDR3 DNA reads TGTGCCGGTGGGGCGACAGATACGCAGTATTTT.